This T cell receptor (beta chain) is from a study of control samples from healthy donors and cancer patients. Generated by immunoSEQ multiplex PCR, the TCRdb table keeps only in-frame clones and is missing some. Counted here are around 160,000 clones, roughly 93% occurring once; the ten biggest clones make up 5.8%. The sequenced sample was blood. The TCR originated in a man aged 18-30 years in good health.

DNA for the CDR3: TGTGCCAGCAGCCCCAAGACAGTTTCCGGGGAGCTGTTTTTT. The encoded protein is CASSPKTVSGELFF. V and J are TRBV27 and TRBJ2-2; tentative D call: TRBD1 (5 bases). The germline CDR1 and CDR2 sequences are MNHEY and SMNVEV (reference sequence). Trimming removed 6 bases at V and 6 bases at J, with 14 bases between. The CDR3 loop spans 14 amino acids.